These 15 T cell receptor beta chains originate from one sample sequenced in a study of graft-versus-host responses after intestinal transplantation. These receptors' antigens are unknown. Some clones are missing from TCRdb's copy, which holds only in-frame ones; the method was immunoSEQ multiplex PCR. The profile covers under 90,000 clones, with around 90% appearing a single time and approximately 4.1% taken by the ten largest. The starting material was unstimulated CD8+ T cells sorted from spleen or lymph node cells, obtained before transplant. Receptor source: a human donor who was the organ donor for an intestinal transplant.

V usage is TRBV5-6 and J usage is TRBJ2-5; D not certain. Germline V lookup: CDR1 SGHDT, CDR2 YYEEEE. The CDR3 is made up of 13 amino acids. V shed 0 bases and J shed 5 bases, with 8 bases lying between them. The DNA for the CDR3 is TGTGCCAGCAGCTTGGCATATCGGGAGACCCAGTACTTC. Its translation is CASSLAYRETQYF.

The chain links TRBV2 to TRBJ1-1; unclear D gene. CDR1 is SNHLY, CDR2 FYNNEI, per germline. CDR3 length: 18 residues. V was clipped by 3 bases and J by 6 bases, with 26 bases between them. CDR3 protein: CASSDVGTRGLLRSEAFF. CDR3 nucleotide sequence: TGTGCCAGCAGTGATGTAGGCACCCGAGGGCTTCTAAGGTCTGAAGCTTTCTTT.

CDR3 nucleotide sequence: TGTGCCAGCAGCTCAGGAGCAGACTCGACAGGATCACACGAGCAGTACGTC. Amino acids: CASSSGADSTGSHEQYV. The V and J genes are TRBV5-5 and TRBJ2-7; possible D gene TRBD1, 6 bases. Germline V gene lookup returns CDR1 SGHKS and CDR2 YYEKEE (reference sequence). The CDR3 is made up of 17 amino acids. V lost 3 bases, J lost 5 bases, and 24 bases lay in between.

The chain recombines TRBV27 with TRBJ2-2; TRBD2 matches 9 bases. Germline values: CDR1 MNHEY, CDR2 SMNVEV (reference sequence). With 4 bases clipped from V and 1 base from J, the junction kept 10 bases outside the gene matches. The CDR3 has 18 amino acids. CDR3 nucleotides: TGTGCCAGCAGTTCCCGCCTGCCACTAGCGGGGAACACCGGGGAGCTGTTTTTT. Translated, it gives CASSSRLPLAGNTGELFF.

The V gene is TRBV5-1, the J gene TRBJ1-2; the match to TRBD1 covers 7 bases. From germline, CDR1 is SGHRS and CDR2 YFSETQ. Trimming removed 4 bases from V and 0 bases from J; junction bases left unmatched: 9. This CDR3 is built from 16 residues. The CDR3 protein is CASSLPGTDSNYGYTF. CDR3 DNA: TGCGCCAGCAGCCTACCCGGGACAGATTCTAACTATGGCTACACCTTC.

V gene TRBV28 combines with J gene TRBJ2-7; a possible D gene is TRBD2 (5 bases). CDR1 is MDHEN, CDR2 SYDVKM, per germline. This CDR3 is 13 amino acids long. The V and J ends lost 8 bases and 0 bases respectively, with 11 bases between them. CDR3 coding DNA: TGTGCCAGCGAAGAGGGTAGCTCCTACGAGCAGTACGTC. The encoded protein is CASEEGSSYEQYV.

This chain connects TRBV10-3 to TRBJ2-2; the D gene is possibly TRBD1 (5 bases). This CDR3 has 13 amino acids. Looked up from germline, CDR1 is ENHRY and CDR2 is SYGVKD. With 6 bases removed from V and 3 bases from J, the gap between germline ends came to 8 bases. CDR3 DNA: TGTGCCATCAGGACAGATTACACCGGGGAGCTGTTTTTT. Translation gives CAIRTDYTGELFF.

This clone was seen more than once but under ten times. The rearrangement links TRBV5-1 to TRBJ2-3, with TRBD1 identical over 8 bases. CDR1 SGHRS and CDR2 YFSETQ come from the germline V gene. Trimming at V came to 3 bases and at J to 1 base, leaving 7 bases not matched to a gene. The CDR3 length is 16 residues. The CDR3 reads CASSSLRGQGTDTQYF. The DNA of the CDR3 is TGCGCCAGCAGCTCCCTCAGGGGGCAGGGCACAGATACGCAGTATTTT.

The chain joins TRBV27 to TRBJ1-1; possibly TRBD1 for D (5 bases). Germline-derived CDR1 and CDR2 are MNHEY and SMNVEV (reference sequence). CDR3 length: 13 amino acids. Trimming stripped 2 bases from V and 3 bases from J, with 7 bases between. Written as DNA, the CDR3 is TGTGCCAGCAGTTTACCAGGGTACACTGAAGCTTTCTTT. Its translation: CASSLPGYTEAFF.

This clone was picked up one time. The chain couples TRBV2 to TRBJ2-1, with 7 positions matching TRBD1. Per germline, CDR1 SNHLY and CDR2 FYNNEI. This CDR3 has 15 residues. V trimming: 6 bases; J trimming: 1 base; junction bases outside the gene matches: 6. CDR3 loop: CASSGTETSYNEQFF. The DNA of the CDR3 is TGTGCCAGCAGCGGGACAGAGACTTCCTACAATGAGCAGTTCTTC.

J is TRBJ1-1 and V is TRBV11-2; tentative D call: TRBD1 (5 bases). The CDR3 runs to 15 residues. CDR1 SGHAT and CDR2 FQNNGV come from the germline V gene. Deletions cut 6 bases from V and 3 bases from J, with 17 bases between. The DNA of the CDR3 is TGTGCCAGCAGAATGGCGCAGGGTTTGTACACTGAAGCTTTCTTT. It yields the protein CASRMAQGLYTEAFF.

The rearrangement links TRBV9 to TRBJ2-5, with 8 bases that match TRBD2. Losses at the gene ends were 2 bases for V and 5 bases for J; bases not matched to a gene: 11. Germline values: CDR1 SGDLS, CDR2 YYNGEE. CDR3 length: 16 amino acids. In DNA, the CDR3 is TGTGCCAGCAGCGTGGGGAGAAGCGGGGGTAGGGAGACCCAGTACTTC. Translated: CASSVGRSGGRETQYF.

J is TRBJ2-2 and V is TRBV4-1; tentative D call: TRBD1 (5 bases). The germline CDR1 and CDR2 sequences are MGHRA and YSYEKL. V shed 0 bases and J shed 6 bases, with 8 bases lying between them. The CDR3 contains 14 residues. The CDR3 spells CASSQDSTAGELFF. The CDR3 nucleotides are TGCGCCAGCAGCCAAGATTCGACAGCCGGGGAGCTGTTTTTT.

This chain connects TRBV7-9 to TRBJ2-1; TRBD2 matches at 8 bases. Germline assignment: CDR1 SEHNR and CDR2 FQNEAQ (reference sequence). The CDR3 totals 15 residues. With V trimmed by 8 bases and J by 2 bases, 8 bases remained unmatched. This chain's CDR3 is CASDNGGGAYNEQFF. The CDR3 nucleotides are TGTGCCAGCGACAACGGGGGGGGCGCCTACAATGAGCAGTTCTTC.

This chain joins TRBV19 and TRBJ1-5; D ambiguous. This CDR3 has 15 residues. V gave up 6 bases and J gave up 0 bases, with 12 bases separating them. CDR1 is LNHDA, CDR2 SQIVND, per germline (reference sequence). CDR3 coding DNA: TGTGCCAGTAGGAACGACGCGGATAGCAATCAGCCCCAGCATTTT. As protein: CASRNDADSNQPQHF.